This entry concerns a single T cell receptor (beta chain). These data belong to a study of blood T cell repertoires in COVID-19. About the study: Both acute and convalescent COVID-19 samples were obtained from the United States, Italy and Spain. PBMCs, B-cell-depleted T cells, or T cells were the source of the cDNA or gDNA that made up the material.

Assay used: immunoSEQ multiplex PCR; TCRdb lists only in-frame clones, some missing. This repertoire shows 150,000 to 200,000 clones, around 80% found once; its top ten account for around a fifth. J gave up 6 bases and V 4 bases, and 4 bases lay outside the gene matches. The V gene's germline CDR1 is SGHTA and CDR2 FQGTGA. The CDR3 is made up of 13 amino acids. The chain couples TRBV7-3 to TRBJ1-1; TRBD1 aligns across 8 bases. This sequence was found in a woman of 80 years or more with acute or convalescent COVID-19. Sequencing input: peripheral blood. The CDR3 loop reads CASSSDRGSEAFF. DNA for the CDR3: TGTGCCAGCAGCTCCGACAGGGGCTCTGAAGCTTTCTTT. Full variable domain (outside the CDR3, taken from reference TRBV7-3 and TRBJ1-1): GAGVSQTPSNKVTEKGKYVELRCDPISGHTALYWYRQSLGQGPEFLIYFQGTGAADDSGLPNDRFFAVRPEGSVSTLKIQRTERGDSAVYLCASSSDRGSEAFFGQGTRLTVV.